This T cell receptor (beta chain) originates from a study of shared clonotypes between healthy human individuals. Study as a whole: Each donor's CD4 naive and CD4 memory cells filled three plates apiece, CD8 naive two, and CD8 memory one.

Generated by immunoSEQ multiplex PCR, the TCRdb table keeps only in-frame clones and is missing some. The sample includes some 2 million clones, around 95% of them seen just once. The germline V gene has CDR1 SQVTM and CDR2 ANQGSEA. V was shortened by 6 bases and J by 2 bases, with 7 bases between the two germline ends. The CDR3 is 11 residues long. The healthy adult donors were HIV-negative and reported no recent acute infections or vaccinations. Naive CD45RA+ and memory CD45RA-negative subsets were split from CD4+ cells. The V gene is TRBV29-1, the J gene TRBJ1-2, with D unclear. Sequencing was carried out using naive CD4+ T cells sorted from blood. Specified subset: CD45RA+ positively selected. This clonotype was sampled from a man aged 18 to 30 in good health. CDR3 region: CSVLINYGYTF. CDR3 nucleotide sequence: TGCAGCGTATTAATAAACTATGGCTACACCTTC.